The next 21 T cell receptor beta chains were all read from a single sample in a study of blood T cells in healthy people across ages (dated by TCRdb to between 2014 and 2017). The library was made by 5' RACE. A second roughly 6 to 11 cycle PCR used a sample-barcoded 5' primer and a J-beta primer mix. The public reads were run again by TCRdb, first through fastp at Q25 and then through MiXCR, and only productive beta chains were kept. Each CDR3 protein gets just one entry, which takes the most common genes and DNA from the rows behind it. This sample comprises 1.8 million or so distinct CDR3 sequences, 39% of them detected only once. The top ten hold roughly 23% of the sample. Sequencing input: blood. The receptors here all came from a human donor in good health.

The CDR3 loop is CASSQDRALYEQYF. The CDR3, as DNA: TGCGCCAGCAGCCAAGATAGGGCTCTCTACGAGCAGTACTTC. The gene calls are TRBV4-3 and TRBJ2-7; D gene ambiguous. The V gene's germline CDR1 is LGHNA and CDR2 YSLEER. The CDR3 sequence is 14 residues long. Trimming stripped 0 bases from V and 3 bases from J, with 9 bases between.

This clonotype showed up just a few times. Here the CDR3 DNA reads TGCAGTGCAGAGATGAGCTCCTACAATGAGCAGTTCTTC. As protein: CSAEMSSYNEQFF. V is TRBV20-1 and J is TRBJ2-1; D not certain. Germline V gene sequence: CDR1 DFQATT, CDR2 SNEGSKA (reference sequence). The CDR3 length is 13 residues. The V end was cut by 6 bases, the J end by 0 bases, with 9 bases between.

This clonotype showed up just a few times. The chain couples TRBV7-2 to TRBJ2-7, with 8 bases fitting TRBD1. CDR3 length: 14 residues. Germline trimming cut 3 bases from V and 6 bases from J; bases unmatched to any gene: 7. Looked up from germline, CDR1 is SGHTA and CDR2 is FQGNSA. The DNA of the CDR3 is TGTGCCAGCAGCTTTCCGGGACAGGTGACCGAGCAGTACTTC. It encodes CASSFPGQVTEQYF.

The rearrangement uses TRBV6-2 or TRBV6-3 and TRBJ2-7; D gene uncertain. Germline CDR1 is MNHEY and CDR2 is SVGEGT. This CDR3 spans 13 amino acids. Trimming removed 1 base at V and 5 bases at J, with 9 bases between. The CDR3 reads CASSYFGSHEQYF. The CDR3 DNA reads TGTGCCAGCAGTTACTTCGGGTCGCACGAGCAGTACTTC.

This clonotype was detected a few times. In DNA, the CDR3 is TGTGCCAGCAGTGGCCCGGGACAGTATCTGAGGGTCACCATATATTTT. Translating gives CASSGPGQYLRVTIYF. This chain links TRBV12-3 or TRBV12-4 with TRBJ1-3, with TRBD1 identical over 7 bases. This CDR3 has 16 residues. Trimming at V came to 5 bases and at J to 9 bases, leaving 16 bases not matched to a gene.

Note on this clonotype: A much larger clone differs by one base, so this may be a read error. The chain recombines TRBV10-3 with TRBJ2-4; D is possibly TRBD1 (5 bases). The tail of the sequence fits TRBJ2-7 better, so the J call may be wrong. The germline V gene encodes CDR1 ENHRY and CDR2 SYGVKD. The CDR3 covers 11 residues. CDR3 nucleotide sequence: TGTGCCATCAGTAAAGGGGACGAGCAGTACTTC. Protein sequence: CAISKGDEQYF.

Comment on this clonotype: This may arise from a read error, as a much more abundant clone is one base away. V usage is TRBV7-3 and J usage is TRBJ2-6; D might be TRBD1 (6 bases). The ends were cut back, 8 bases at V and 7 bases at J, with 12 bases in the middle. CDR1 is SGHTA, CDR2 FQGTGA, per germline. The CDR3 covers 13 residues. CDR3 sequence: CASGPQGANVLTF. CDR3 DNA: TGTGCCAGCGGCCCACAGGGAGCCAACGTCCTGACTTTC. Drawing the rest from reference TRBV7-3 and TRBJ2-6, the complete variable domain is GAGVSQTPSNKVTEKGKYVELRCDPISGHTALYWYRQSLGQGPEFLIYFQGTGAADDSGLPNDRFFAVRPEGSVSTLKIQRTERGDSAVYLCASGPQGANVLTFGAGSRLTVL.

The chain couples TRBV29-1 to TRBJ2-4; D may correspond to TRBD1 or TRBD2 (5 bases each). The V and J ends lost 7 bases and 15 bases respectively, with 22 bases between them. CDR1 and CDR2 (germline): SQVTM, ANQGSEA. The CDR3 length is 12 residues. In nucleotides, the CDR3 is TGCAGCGCCTCTAAATCAGAGGGACGGGTGTACTTC. Amino acid sequence: CSASKSEGRVYF.

This clonotype was seen more than once but under ten times. The chain uses TRBV25-1 and TRBJ1-2; D is unclear. In germline, CDR1 is MGHDK, CDR2 SYGVNS. This CDR3 has 13 residues. Trimming took 1 base from V and 8 from J, leaving 11 bases between them. This chain's CDR3 is CASSELGLSGYTF. Here the CDR3 DNA reads TGTGCCAGCAGTGAATTAGGACTTTCGGGCTACACCTTC.

V and J are TRBV7-2 and TRBJ2-7, with D hard to call. Trimming pared 5 bases from V and 2 bases from J, leaving 13 bases between. The CDR3 extends over 14 amino acids. CDR1 is SGHTA and CDR2 is FQGNSA in the germline V gene. CDR3 nucleotides: TGTGCCAGCAGCCCGGATACCTTCACCTACGAGCAGTACTTC. The encoded protein is CASSPDTFTYEQYF.

This clonotype turned up a few times. In DNA form, the CDR3 reads TGTGCCAGTAGTAAAATAGCGGGGTTTGATACGCAGTATTTT. Translating gives CASSKIAGFDTQYF. J is TRBJ2-3 and V is TRBV19; 8 bases map to TRBD2. Trimming at V came to 4 bases and at J to 6 bases, leaving 6 bases not matched to a gene. From germline, CDR1 is LNHDA and CDR2 SQIVND (reference sequence). The CDR3 is 14 residues long. Together with reference TRBV19 and TRBJ2-3, the CDR3 gives the full variable domain: DGGITQSPKYLFRKEGQNVTLSCEQNLNHDAMYWYRQDPGQGLRLIYYSQIVNDFQKGDIAEGYSVSREKKESFPLTVTSAQKNPTAFYLCASSKIAGFDTQYFGPGTRLTVL.

This sequence joins TRBV4-2 and TRBJ1-2, with TRBD1 as a possible D gene (6 bases). V lost 2 bases and J 6 bases, leaving 7 bases between the germline ends. The CDR3 is 12 residues long. In germline, CDR1 is LGHNA, CDR2 YNFKEQ. CDR3: CASSQRGNGYTF. CDR3 nucleotide sequence: TGTGCCAGCAGCCAAAGGGGGAATGGCTACACCTTC.

This clonotype occurred a few times. This chain uses TRBV5-1 with TRBJ2-6; perhaps TRBD1 as D (5 bases). This CDR3 is built from 17 residues. Germline V gene sequence: CDR1 SGHRS, CDR2 YFSETQ. V was cut by 4 bases and J by 2 bases, with 16 bases left in between. CDR3 in amino acids: CASSPTGSVAGANVLTF. The CDR3 DNA sequence: TGCGCCAGCAGCCCTACAGGATCTGTAGCTGGGGCCAACGTCCTGACTTTC.

The J gene is TRBJ2-2, the V gene TRBV12-3 or TRBV12-4; perhaps TRBD1 as D (6 bases). V was trimmed by 3 bases and J by 3 bases, leaving 14 bases between them. The CDR3 contains 16 residues. The DNA of the CDR3 is TGTGCCAGCAGTTTTGCAGGGGCCGCGGACACCGGGGAGCTGTTTTTT. Translating gives CASSFAGAADTGELFF.

This chain joins TRBV6-6 and TRBJ1-5; D is unresolved. V lost 6 bases, J lost 0 bases, and 9 bases lay in between. Germline assignment: CDR1 MNHNY and CDR2 SVGAGI (reference sequence). The CDR3 spans 14 residues. CDR3 nucleotide sequence: TGTGCCAGCAGACAGACAAGTAGCAATCAGCCCCAGCATTTT. This translates into CASRQTSSNQPQHF.

The CDR3 DNA follows: TGTGCCAGCAGCTCCCAGAGGATGGGGCATTTGAACACCGGGGAGCTGTTTTTT. Amino acids: CASSSQRMGHLNTGELFF. The chain links TRBV3-1 to TRBJ2-2, with D perhaps TRBD1 (5 bases). Deletions cut 5 bases from V and 1 base from J, with 20 bases between. The CDR3 runs 18 residues. The germline V gene has CDR1 LGHDT and CDR2 YNNKEL (reference sequence).

This clonotype has more than one count but fewer than ten. The chain uses TRBV20-1 and TRBJ2-7, with 10 bases fitting TRBD2. This CDR3 region has 13 residues. From germline, CDR1 is DFQATT and CDR2 SNEGSKA (reference sequence). With V trimmed by 4 bases and J by 3 bases, 3 bases remained unmatched. The CDR3 DNA follows: TGCAGTGCTAAAGGGACTAGCGACTACGAGCAGTACTTC. It is translated as CSAKGTSDYEQYF.

This clonotype appeared a few times. J is TRBJ2-7 and V is TRBV9; no clear D gene. Germline V CDR1 and CDR2: SGDLS, YYNGEE. The CDR3 runs to 13 residues. V dropped 4 bases and J dropped 3 bases, with 11 bases sitting between them. The CDR3 region has the DNA TGTGCCAGCAGCAAAAGGGAAAACTACGAGCAGTACTTC. Translation: CASSKRENYEQYF.

This clonotype was found a few times. V is TRBV9 and J is TRBJ2-6; no firm D call. Germline V CDR1 and CDR2: SGDLS, YYNGEE. V shed 5 bases and J shed 0 bases, with 9 bases lying between them. The CDR3 length is 15 residues. CDR3 nucleotide sequence: TGTGCCAGCAGTATACAGTCCTCTGGGGCCAACGTCCTGACTTTC. This gives the protein CASSIQSSGANVLTF.

The rearrangement links TRBV20-1 to TRBJ2-1; 7 bases are a match to TRBD2. The CDR3 consists of 15 residues. With V trimmed by 0 bases and J by 5 bases, 7 bases remained unmatched. The germline gives CDR1 DFQATT, CDR2 SNEGSKA (reference sequence). In DNA, the CDR3 is TGCAGTGCTAGAGATCTAGCGGAGGGGCACAATGAGCAGTTCTTC. It codes for CSARDLAEGHNEQFF.

The V and J genes are TRBV24-1 and TRBJ2-1; no clear D gene. CDR1 and CDR2 (germline): KGHDR, SFDVKD. The CDR3 totals 11 residues. V lost 3 bases to trimming and J lost 6 bases, with 2 bases between them. This CDR3 is CATSDTNEQFF. CDR3 in DNA: TGTGCCACCAGTGATACCAATGAGCAGTTCTTC.